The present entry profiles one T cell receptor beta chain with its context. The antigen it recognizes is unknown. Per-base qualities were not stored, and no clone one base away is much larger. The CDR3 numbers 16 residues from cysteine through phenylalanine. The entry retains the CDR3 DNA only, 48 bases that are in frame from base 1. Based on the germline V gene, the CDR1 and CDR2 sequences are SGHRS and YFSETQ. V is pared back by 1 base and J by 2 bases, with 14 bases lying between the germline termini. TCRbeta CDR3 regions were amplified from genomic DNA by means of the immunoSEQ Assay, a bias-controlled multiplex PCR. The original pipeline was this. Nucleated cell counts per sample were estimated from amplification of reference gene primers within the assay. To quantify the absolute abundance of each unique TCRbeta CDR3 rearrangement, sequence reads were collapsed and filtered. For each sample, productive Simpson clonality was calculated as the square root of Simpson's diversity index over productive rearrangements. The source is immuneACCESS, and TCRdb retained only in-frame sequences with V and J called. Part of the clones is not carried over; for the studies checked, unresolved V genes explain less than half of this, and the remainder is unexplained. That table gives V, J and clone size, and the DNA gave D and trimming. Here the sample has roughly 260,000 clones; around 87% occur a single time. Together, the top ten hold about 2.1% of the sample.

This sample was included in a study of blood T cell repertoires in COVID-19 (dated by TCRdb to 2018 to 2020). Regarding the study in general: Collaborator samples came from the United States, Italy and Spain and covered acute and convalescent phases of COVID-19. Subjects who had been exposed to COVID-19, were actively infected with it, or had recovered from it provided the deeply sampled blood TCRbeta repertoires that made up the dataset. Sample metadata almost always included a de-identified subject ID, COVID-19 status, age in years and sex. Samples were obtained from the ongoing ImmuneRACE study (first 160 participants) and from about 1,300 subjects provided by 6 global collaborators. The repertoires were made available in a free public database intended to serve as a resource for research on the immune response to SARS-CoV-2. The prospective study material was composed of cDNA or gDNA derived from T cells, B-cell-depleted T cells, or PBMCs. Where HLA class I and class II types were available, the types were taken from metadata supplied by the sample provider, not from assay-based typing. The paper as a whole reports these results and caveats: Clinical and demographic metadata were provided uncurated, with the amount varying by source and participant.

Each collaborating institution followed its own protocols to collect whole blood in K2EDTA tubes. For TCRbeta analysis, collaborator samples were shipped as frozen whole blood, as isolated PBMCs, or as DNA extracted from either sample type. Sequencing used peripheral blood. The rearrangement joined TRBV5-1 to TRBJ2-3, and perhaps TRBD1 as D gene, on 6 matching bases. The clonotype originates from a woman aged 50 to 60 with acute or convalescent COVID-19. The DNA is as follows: TGCGCCAGCAGCTTGTTGAGGGCAGGGGACACAGATACGCAGTATTTT. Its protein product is CASSLLRAGDTDTQYF.